This TCR beta chain was sequenced for a study of blood T cell repertoires in COVID-19. For the study at large: COVID-19 samples from acute and convalescent phases originated in the United States, Italy and Spain. PBMCs, B-cell-depleted T cells, or T cells were the source of the cDNA or gDNA that made up the material.

This CDR3 has 13 residues. Germline CDR1 MNHEY, CDR2 SMNVEV (reference sequence). Losses at the gene ends were 1 base for V and 9 bases for J; bases not matched to a gene: 2. The authors' processing: Using reference gene primer amplification, nucleated cell counts were estimated. The method was immunoSEQ multiplex PCR; TCRdb's version includes in-frame clones alone and lacks a portion of them. Clone size and the V and J calls come from that table; the DNA yielded D and trimming. The sample consists of fewer than 120,000 clones, around 90% of them appearing once. Sequencing used peripheral blood. The chain uses TRBV27 and TRBJ2-2, with TRBD2 matching over 7 bases. This TCR derives from a human donor in a cohort sampled during active COVID-19. CDR3 DNA sequence: TGTGCCAGCAGTTTATGGGGGGGAAGGGAGCTGTTTTTT. Protein: CASSLWGGRELFF.